The 27 T cell receptor beta chains below come from one sample, sequenced in a study of T cells in Graves' hyperthyroidism and ophthalmopathy. Amplified regions were TCR beta CDR3 sequences from RNA transcripts. The HTBI set primed first-round TCR CDR3 RT-PCR. TCRdb analysed the multiplex PCR reads with MiXCR anew, one entry per CDR3 protein. The sample yields about 420,000 distinct CDR3 sequences, approximately 13% seen once. The sequencing input was blood. The source of these receptors is a woman aged 18 to 35 with Graves' hyperthyroidism.

Ten or more counts support this clonotype. The CDR3 DNA is TGTGCCTGGAGTGCCCACCGGGCCAACTATGGCTACACCTTC. Amino acid sequence: CAWSAHRANYGYTF. This sequence joins TRBV30 and TRBJ1-2; no clear D. V was cut by 1 base and J by 2 bases, with 11 bases left in between. The CDR3 is 14 residues long. Germline V CDR1 and CDR2: GTSNPN, SVGIG (reference sequence). The full variable domain, with the rest looked up from reference TRBV30 and TRBJ1-2, is SQTIHQWPATLVQPVGSPLSLECTVEGTSNPNLYWYRQAAGRGLQLLFYSVGIGQISSEVPQNLSASRPQDRQFILSSKKLLLSDSGFYLCAWSAHRANYGYTFGSGTRLTVV.

The rearrangement uses TRBV6-1 and TRBJ1-6; the D gene is possibly TRBD1 (5 bases). Trimming cost V 5 bases and J 7 bases, with 15 bases left between them. Germline CDR1 MNHNS, CDR2 SASEGT. This CDR3 spans 15 amino acids. CDR3 sequence (DNA): TGTGCCAGCAGTCGTACCGGGACTGTGAATTCACCCCTCCACTTT. This encodes CASSRTGTVNSPLHF.

At least ten counts were recorded for this clonotype. V and J are TRBV11-3 and TRBJ2-1; 9 positions agree with TRBD2. Germline CDR1 is SGHNT and CDR2 is YENEEA. V was clipped by 4 bases and J by 2 bases; unmatched bases: 3. CDR3 length: 15 amino acids. CDR3 DNA sequence: TGTGCCAGCAGCTCTAGCGGGGTCACCTACAATGAGCAGTTCTTC. Translation: CASSSSGVTYNEQFF. Looking up the rest from reference TRBV11-3 and TRBJ2-1 gives the full variable domain: EAGVVQSPRYKIIEKKQPVAFWCNPISGHNTLYWYLQNLGQGPELLIRYENEEAVDDSQLPKDRFSAERLKGVDSTLKIQPAELGDSAVYLCASSSSGVTYNEQFFGPGTRLTVL.

This clonotype has only a few counts. The CDR3 nucleotides are TGTGCCACCAGTGACCGGCCGACAGTTTCCAATGAGCAGTTCTTC. It yields the protein CATSDRPTVSNEQFF. V usage is TRBV24-1 and J usage is TRBJ2-1, with a weak D call TRBD1 (5 bases). V lost 4 bases, J lost 6 bases, and 15 bases lay in between. This CDR3 has 15 amino acids. Looked up from germline, CDR1 is KGHDR and CDR2 is SFDVKD.

In its sample, this clonotype was seen many times. This rearrangement joins TRBV10-3 to TRBJ2-1; D is unclear. Trimming pared 10 bases from V and 4 bases from J, leaving 14 bases between. The CDR3 is made up of 13 amino acids. Looked up from germline, CDR1 is ENHRY and CDR2 is SYGVKD. The CDR3 region is CATHLPPYNEQFF. CDR3 DNA sequence: TGTGCCACCCATCTGCCTCCTTACAATGAGCAGTTCTTC.

This clonotype was observed many times. The V call is TRBV28, the J call TRBJ1-1, with 8 nucleotides matching TRBD1. V lost 8 bases to trimming and J lost 2 bases; unmatched junction nucleotides: 13. The germline gives CDR1 MDHEN, CDR2 SYDVKM. CDR3 size: 16 residues. The CDR3 DNA is TGTGCCAGCCTCGCGCTACCAGGACAGGGAAACACTGAAGCTTTCTTT. Its protein product is CASLALPGQGNTEAFF. The full variable domain, completed using reference TRBV28 and TRBJ1-1, is DVKVTQSSRYLVKRTGEKVFLECVQDMDHENMFWYRQDPGLGLRLIYFSYDVKMKEKGDIPEGYSVSREKKERFSLILESASTNQTSMYLCASLALPGQGNTEAFFGQGTRLTVV.

This chain links TRBV20-1 with TRBJ2-2, with D perhaps matching TRBD1 (5 bases). CDR3 length: 14 residues. V was trimmed by 5 bases and J by 7 bases, leaving 17 bases between them. Germline CDR1 DFQATT, CDR2 SNEGSKA (reference sequence). Written as DNA, the CDR3 is TGCAGTGCTGATCTGGGCAGGGATAGCGGGGAGCTGTTTTTT. Its translation is CSADLGRDSGELFF.

This clonotype appeared once. Being one base from a much bigger clone, this may be a read error. Since the CDR3 does not end with the conserved phenylalanine or tryptophan, this likely comes from a read error. The J gene is TRBJ2-4, the V gene TRBV20-1, with D unresolved. With 3 bases removed from V and 8 bases from J, the gap between germline ends came to 17 bases. This CDR3 region has 14 residues. Germline CDR1 and CDR2: DFQATT and SNEGSKA (reference sequence). The CDR3 sequence is CSASWTSAADIQYC. DNA of the CDR3: TGCAGTGCTAGTTGGACGTCCGCGGCGGACATTCAGTACTGC.

This clonotype has only a few counts. The chain employs TRBV7-8 and TRBJ2-5, with D possibly TRBD1 on 5 matching bases. V lost 4 bases and J lost 1, with 10 bases in between. The length of the CDR3 is 14 residues. Germline CDR1 reads SGHVS; CDR2 reads FQNEAQ. CDR3 DNA sequence: TGTGCCAGCAGCTCCCGACAGTCCCAAGAGACCCAGTACTTC. It specifies CASSSRQSQETQYF.

A few counts support this clonotype. A much larger clone differs from this one at a single base, so this may be a read error. This sequence joins TRBV3-1 and TRBJ1-1; TRBD1 aligns across 7 bases. The CDR3 is made up of 13 amino acids. Germline loops: CDR1 LGHDT, CDR2 YNNKEL (reference sequence). The CDR3, as DNA: TGTGCCAGCAGTCGCGTAGGGGGCACTGAAACTTTCTTT. The encoded protein is CASSRVGGTETFF.

The table lists this clonotype with a few counts. This rearrangement joins TRBV11-2 to TRBJ2-2, with no clear D. The CDR3 extends over 15 amino acids. V lost 6 bases and J lost 6, with 17 bases in between. Germline V gene sequence: CDR1 SGHAT, CDR2 FQNNGV. As DNA, the CDR3 is TGTGCCAGCAGGCTATTTGGATCCGCGGCCGGGGAGCTGTTTTTT. This encodes CASRLFGSAAGELFF.

The J gene is TRBJ1-2, the V gene TRBV19; D not certain. The CDR3 runs to 14 residues. Germline values: CDR1 LNHDA, CDR2 SQIVND (reference sequence). V dropped 1 base and J dropped 8 bases, with 14 bases sitting between them. The CDR3 is CASSIGGRPRGYTF. The CDR3 region has the DNA TGTGCCAGTAGTATAGGTGGCCGTCCTCGAGGCTACACCTTC. The entire variable domain, with the rest obtained from reference TRBV19 and TRBJ1-2, is as follows: DGGITQSPKYLFRKEGQNVTLSCEQNLNHDAMYWYRQDPGQGLRLIYYSQIVNDFQKGDIAEGYSVSREKKESFPLTVTSAQKNPTAFYLCASSIGGRPRGYTFGSGTRLTVV.

This clonotype was counted many times. The rearrangement links TRBV12-3 or TRBV12-4 to TRBJ2-1; TRBD2 aligns across 9 bases. CDR3 length: 17 residues. Unmatched junction bases numbered 18, after V lost 5 bases and J lost 10 bases. The CDR3 protein is CASSDNGGTSPPYEQFF. DNA of the CDR3: TGTGCCAGCAGTGACAACGGCGGGACTAGCCCACCGTACGAGCAGTTCTTC.

This clonotype has just a few counts. J is TRBJ2-1 and V is TRBV7-3; no clear D. With 8 bases removed from V and 4 bases from J, the gap between germline ends came to 12 bases. Germline V gives CDR1 SGHTA, CDR2 FQGTGA. The CDR3 spans 13 residues. CDR3 nucleotide sequence: TGTGCCAGCTCTCGAGGCGCATACAATGAGCAGTTCTTC. It specifies CASSRGAYNEQFF.

This clonotype was seen ten or more times. The chain links TRBV3-1 to TRBJ2-7; unclear D gene. From germline, CDR1 is LGHDT and CDR2 YNNKEL (reference sequence). CDR3 size: 12 residues. V was clipped by 3 bases and J by 4 bases, with 7 bases between them. The CDR3 nucleotides are TGTGCCAGCAGCCATACGGGTTACGAGCAGTACTTC. It specifies CASSHTGYEQYF.

This clonotype has only a few counts. The gene calls are TRBV20-1 and TRBJ2-1, with 13 nucleotides matching TRBD2. V was pared by 5 bases and J by 8 bases, with 9 bases of the junction left unmatched. The CDR3 consists of 15 residues. From germline, CDR1 is DFQATT and CDR2 SNEGSKA (reference sequence). CDR3 coding DNA: TGCAGTGCTGGGAAGGGACTAGCGGGGACGCATGAGCAGTTCTTC. It is translated as CSAGKGLAGTHEQFF.

This clonotype appeared many times. The V and J genes are TRBV6-2 or TRBV6-3 and TRBJ2-7; D unresolved. The CDR3 is 16 amino acids. The germline CDR1 and CDR2 sequences are MNHEY and SVGEGT. The germline V and J ends were trimmed by 2 bases and 2 bases, with 16 bases remaining between them. The CDR3 spells CASSYQGPGSAYEQYF. Written as DNA, the CDR3 is TGTGCCAGCAGTTACCAAGGTCCGGGTTCCGCCTACGAGCAGTACTTC.

The chain joins TRBV19 to TRBJ1-2, with TRBD1 matching 7 bases. From germline, CDR1 is LNHDA and CDR2 SQIVND (reference sequence). This CDR3 region has 14 residues. V shed 4 bases and J 8 bases; nucleotides not matched to a gene: 10. This chain's CDR3 is CASSKQGWVEGYTF. For the CDR3, the DNA is TGTGCCAGTAGTAAACAGGGGTGGGTTGAAGGCTACACCTTC.

Only a few counts were recorded for this clonotype. The chain couples TRBV5-8 to TRBJ2-1, with unresolved D. This CDR3 region has 11 residues. Trimming stripped 1 base from V and 11 bases from J, with 7 bases between. CDR1 is SGHTS, CDR2 YDEGEE, per germline. The CDR3 sequence is CASSLTFKQFF. The CDR3 region has the DNA TGTGCCAGCAGCTTGACCTTTAAGCAGTTCTTC.

This clonotype was recorded many times. The J gene is TRBJ1-1, the V gene TRBV28; D remains ambiguous. CDR1 is MDHEN and CDR2 is SYDVKM in the germline V gene. Trimming pared 3 bases from V and 0 bases from J, leaving 8 bases between. The CDR3 length is 14 residues. CDR3 region: CASSFPALNTEAFF. CDR3 in DNA: TGTGCCAGCAGTTTTCCAGCCTTGAACACTGAAGCTTTCTTT. The full variable domain, with the rest looked up from reference TRBV28 and TRBJ1-1, is DVKVTQSSRYLVKRTGEKVFLECVQDMDHENMFWYRQDPGLGLRLIYFSYDVKMKEKGDIPEGYSVSREKKERFSLILESASTNQTSMYLCASSFPALNTEAFFGQGTRLTVV.

This clonotype was observed many times. V is TRBV2 and J is TRBJ1-2, with D hard to call. This CDR3 is 14 amino acids long. Germline V CDR1 and CDR2: SNHLY, FYNNEI. V was pared by 6 bases and J by 0 bases, with 11 bases between. In DNA, the CDR3 is TGTGCCAGCAGGCTGACACAAGCTAACTATGGCTACACCTTC. It codes for CASRLTQANYGYTF.

This clonotype was seen repeatedly, ten times or more. The chain employs TRBV5-5 and TRBJ2-1; possible D gene TRBD2, 5 bases. This CDR3 is 15 amino acids long. The germline V gene has CDR1 SGHKS and CDR2 YYEKEE (reference sequence). Trimming removed 6 bases from V and 2 bases from J, with 15 bases in between. The CDR3 loop is CASTSGFRAYNEQFF. The CDR3 nucleotides are TGTGCCAGCACCTCGGGATTTAGAGCCTACAATGAGCAGTTCTTC.

This clonotype has a count of ten or more. This chain uses TRBV28 with TRBJ2-3, with 7 bases matching TRBD2. The V segment lost 10 bases and the J segment 3 bases; nucleotides outside the gene matches: 7. The CDR3 loop spans 13 amino acids. Germline V CDR1 and CDR2: MDHEN, SYDVKM. The CDR3 DNA reads TGTGCCACCCTCTCGGGGGGTACAGATACGCAGTATTTT. It encodes CATLSGGTDTQYF. The variable domain in full, completed from reference TRBV28 and TRBJ2-3, reads DVKVTQSSRYLVKRTGEKVFLECVQDMDHENMFWYRQDPGLGLRLIYFSYDVKMKEKGDIPEGYSVSREKKERFSLILESASTNQTSMYLCATLSGGTDTQYFGPGTRLTVL.

The table lists this clonotype with many counts. The rearrangement uses TRBV20-1 and TRBJ1-1, with D perhaps matching TRBD1 (5 bases). Germline CDR1 is DFQATT and CDR2 is SNEGSKA (reference sequence). The CDR3 runs 17 residues. Between the trimmed V and J ends, which lost 1 base and 1 base, there was a span of 19 bases. The CDR3, as DNA: TGCAGTGCTAGAGTTCCGGGGCGGGGGTGGAAGAACACTGAAGCTTTCTTT. It codes for CSARVPGRGWKNTEAFF.

There are many counts of this clonotype. The chain couples TRBV9 to TRBJ1-1; D perhaps matches TRBD1 (5 bases). CDR1 and CDR2 from the germline V gene are SGDLS and YYNGEE. This CDR3 spans 17 amino acids. V lost 0 bases to trimming and J lost 2 bases, with 17 bases between them. The CDR3 is CASSVGGRVGGNTEAFF. Here the CDR3 DNA reads TGTGCCAGCAGCGTAGGAGGCAGGGTGGGTGGAAACACTGAAGCTTTCTTT. Full variable domain (missing parts from reference TRBV9 and TRBJ1-1): DSGVTQTPKHLITATGQRVTLRCSPRSGDLSVYWYQQSLDQGLQFLIQYYNGEERAKGNILERFSAQQFPDLHSELNLSSLELGDSALYFCASSVGGRVGGNTEAFFGQGTRLTVV.

This clonotype has ten or more counts. The rearrangement joins TRBV20-1 to TRBJ1-1, with 7 bases aligning to TRBD1. Germline CDR1 reads DFQATT; CDR2 reads SNEGSKA (reference sequence). This CDR3 spans 12 amino acids. With V trimmed by 8 bases and J by 6 bases, 9 bases remained unmatched. CDR3 amino acids: CSQGTVPSEAFF. In DNA form, the CDR3 reads TGCAGTCAAGGGACAGTCCCGTCTGAAGCTTTCTTT.

This clonotype was counted a few times. The chain couples TRBV19 to TRBJ2-2, with 10 bases matching TRBD2. CDR3 length equals 16 residues. Germline V lookup: CDR1 LNHDA, CDR2 SQIVND (reference sequence). The V segment lost 5 bases and the J segment 4 bases; nucleotides outside the gene matches: 7. The CDR3 DNA sequence: TGTGCCAGTAGTGTGCTAGCGGGAGTTACCACCGGGGAGCTGTTTTTT. It encodes CASSVLAGVTTGELFF.